This TCR beta chain was identified in a study of blood T cell repertoires in COVID-19. Study-level background: Both acute and convalescent COVID-19 samples were obtained from the United States, Italy and Spain. PBMCs, B-cell-depleted T cells, or T cells provided the cDNA or gDNA that made up the material.

Unmatched junction bases numbered 3, after V lost 6 bases and J lost 0 bases. Germline loops: CDR1 WSHSY, CDR2 SAAADI. This CDR3 region has 14 residues. In the study's own analysis: Amplification of reference gene primers was used by the study to estimate nucleated cell counts. The repertoire was sequenced with immunoSEQ multiplex PCR; TCRdb's copy has only in-frame clones and lacks some. The V and J calls and clone size were taken over from that table, and D and trimming were inferred from the DNA. The sample lists more than 85,000 clones, around 82% seen once, with around 11% in the top ten. Concerning this clone itself: The same CDR3 arises from other DNA sequences in this sample as well.

The sequence derives from a human donor in a cohort sampled during active COVID-19. The chain has TRBV10-2 and TRBJ1-1; 8 positions agree with TRBD1. Sequencing input: peripheral blood. The CDR3 spells CASRGGQVNTEAFF. For the CDR3, the DNA is TGCGCCAGCAGGGGGGGACAGGTGAACACTGAAGCTTTCTTT.